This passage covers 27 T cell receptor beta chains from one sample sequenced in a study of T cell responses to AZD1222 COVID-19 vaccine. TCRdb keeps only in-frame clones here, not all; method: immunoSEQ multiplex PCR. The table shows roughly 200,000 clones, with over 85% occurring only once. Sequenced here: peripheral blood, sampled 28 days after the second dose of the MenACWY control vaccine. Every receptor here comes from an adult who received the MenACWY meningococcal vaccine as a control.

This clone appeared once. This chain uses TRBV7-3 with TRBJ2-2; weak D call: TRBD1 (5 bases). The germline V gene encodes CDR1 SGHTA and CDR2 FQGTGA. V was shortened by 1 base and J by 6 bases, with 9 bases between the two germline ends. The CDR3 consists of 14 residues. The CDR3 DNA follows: TGTGCCAGCAGCTTAAATATAGGGGCCGGGGAGCTGTTTTTT. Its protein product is CASSLNIGAGELFF. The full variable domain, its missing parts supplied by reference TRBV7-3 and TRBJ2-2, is GAGVSQTPSNKVTEKGKYVELRCDPISGHTALYWYRQSLGQGPEFLIYFQGTGAADDSGLPNDRFFAVRPEGSVSTLKIQRTERGDSAVYLCASSLNIGAGELFFGEGSRLTVL.

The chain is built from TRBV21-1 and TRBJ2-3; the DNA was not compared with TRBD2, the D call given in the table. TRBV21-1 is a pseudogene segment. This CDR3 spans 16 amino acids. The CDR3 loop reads CASSIGSGSFTDTQYF. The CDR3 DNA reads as TGTGCCAGCAGCATAGGTAGCGGGAGCTTCACAGATACGCAGTATTTT.

The CDR3 DNA reads as TGTGCCAGCAGTTTAAGCCAGAGTGGGCCTTGGGGCACAGATACGCAGTATTTT. This sequence encodes CASSLSQSGPWGTDTQYF. This rearrangement joins TRBV28 to TRBJ2-3; no reliable D call. The CDR3 runs 18 residues. The germline V gene encodes CDR1 MDHEN and CDR2 SYDVKM. V was shortened by 2 bases and J by 1 base, with 19 bases between the two germline ends.

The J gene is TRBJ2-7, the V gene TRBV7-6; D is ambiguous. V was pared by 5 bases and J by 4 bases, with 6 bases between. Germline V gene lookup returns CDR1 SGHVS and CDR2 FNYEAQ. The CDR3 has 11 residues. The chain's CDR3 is CASSLTYEQYF. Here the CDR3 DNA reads TGTGCCAGCAGCCTAACTTACGAGCAGTACTTC.

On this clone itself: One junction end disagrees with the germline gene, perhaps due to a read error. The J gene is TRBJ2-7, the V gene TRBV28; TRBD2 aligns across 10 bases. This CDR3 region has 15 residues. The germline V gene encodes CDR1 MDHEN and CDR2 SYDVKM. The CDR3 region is CASSLWTSGNYEQYF. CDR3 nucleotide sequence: TGTGCCAGCAGTCTATGGACTAGCGGTAACTACGAGCAGTACTTC.

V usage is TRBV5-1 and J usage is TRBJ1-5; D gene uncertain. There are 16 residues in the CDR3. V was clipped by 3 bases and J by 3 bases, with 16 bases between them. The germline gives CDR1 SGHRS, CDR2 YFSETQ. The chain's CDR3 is CASSSPPRTYNQPQHF. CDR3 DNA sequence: TGCGCCAGCAGCTCCCCCCCGAGGACCTACAATCAGCCCCAGCATTTT.

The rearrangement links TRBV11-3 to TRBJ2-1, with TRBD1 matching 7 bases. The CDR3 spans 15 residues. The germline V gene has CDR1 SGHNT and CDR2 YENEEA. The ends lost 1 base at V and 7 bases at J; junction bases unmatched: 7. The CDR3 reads CASSLVPLTGNEQFF. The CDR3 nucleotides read TGTGCCAGCAGCTTAGTTCCTTTGACAGGGAATGAGCAGTTCTTC.

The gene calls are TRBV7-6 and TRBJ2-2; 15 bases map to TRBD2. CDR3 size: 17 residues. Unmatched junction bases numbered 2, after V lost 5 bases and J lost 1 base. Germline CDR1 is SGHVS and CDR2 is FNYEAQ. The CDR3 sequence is CASSGGLAGGNTGELFF. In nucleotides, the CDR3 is TGTGCCAGCAGCGGGGGACTAGCGGGAGGGAACACCGGGGAGCTGTTTTTT. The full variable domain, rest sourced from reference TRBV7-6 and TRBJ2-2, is GAGVSQSPRYKVTKRGQDVALRCDPISGHVSLYWYRQALGQGPEFLTYFNYEAQQDKSGLPNDRFSAERPEGSISTLTIQRTEQRDSAMYRCASSGGLAGGNTGELFFGEGSRLTVL.

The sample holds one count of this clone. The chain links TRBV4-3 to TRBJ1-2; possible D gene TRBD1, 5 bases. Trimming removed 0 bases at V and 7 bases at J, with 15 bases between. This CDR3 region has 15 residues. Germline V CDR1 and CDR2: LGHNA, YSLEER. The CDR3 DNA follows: TGCGCCAGCAGCCAAGATCGGGGGGAAAGTAGTGGCTACACCTTC. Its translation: CASSQDRGESSGYTF.

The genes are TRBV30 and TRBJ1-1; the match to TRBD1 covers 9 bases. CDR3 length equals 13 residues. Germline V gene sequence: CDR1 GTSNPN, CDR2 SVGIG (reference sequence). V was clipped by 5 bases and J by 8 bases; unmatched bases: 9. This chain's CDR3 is CAWGAGGTGEAFF. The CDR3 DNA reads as TGTGCCTGGGGGGCTGGCGGGACAGGGGAAGCTTTCTTT. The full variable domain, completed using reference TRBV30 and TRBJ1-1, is SQTIHQWPATLVQPVGSPLSLECTVEGTSNPNLYWYRQAAGRGLQLLFYSVGIGQISSEVPQNLSASRPQDRQFILSSKKLLLSDSGFYLCAWGAGGTGEAFFGQGTRLTVV.

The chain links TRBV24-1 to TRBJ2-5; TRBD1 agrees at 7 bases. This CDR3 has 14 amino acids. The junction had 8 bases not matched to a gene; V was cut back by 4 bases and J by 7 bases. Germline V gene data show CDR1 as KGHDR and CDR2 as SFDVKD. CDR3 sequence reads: CATSEQGNVPTQYF. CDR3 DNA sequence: TGTGCCACCAGTGAACAGGGGAATGTGCCGACCCAGTACTTC.

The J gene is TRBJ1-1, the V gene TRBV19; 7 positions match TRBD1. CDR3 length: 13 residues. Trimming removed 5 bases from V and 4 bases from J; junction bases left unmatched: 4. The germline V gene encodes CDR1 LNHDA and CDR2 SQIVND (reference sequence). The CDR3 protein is CASSQSGGTEAFF. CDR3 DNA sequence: TGTGCCAGTAGTCAATCAGGGGGCACTGAAGCTTTCTTT. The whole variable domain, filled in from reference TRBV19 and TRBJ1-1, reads DGGITQSPKYLFRKEGQNVTLSCEQNLNHDAMYWYRQDPGQGLRLIYYSQIVNDFQKGDIAEGYSVSREKKESFPLTVTSAQKNPTAFYLCASSQSGGTEAFFGQGTRLTVV.

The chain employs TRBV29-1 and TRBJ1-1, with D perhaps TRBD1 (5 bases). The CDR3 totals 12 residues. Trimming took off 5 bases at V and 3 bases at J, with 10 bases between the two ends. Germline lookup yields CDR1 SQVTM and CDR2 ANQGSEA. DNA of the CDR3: TGCAGCGTTCGGGACCTTCACACTGAAGCTTTCTTT. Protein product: CSVRDLHTEAFF.

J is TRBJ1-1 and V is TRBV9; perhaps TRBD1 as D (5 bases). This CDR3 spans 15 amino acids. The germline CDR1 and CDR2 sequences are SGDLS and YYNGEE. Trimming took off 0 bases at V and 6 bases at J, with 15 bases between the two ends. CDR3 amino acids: CASSVVDWGDSEAFF. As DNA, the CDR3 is TGTGCCAGCAGCGTAGTTGATTGGGGGGACTCTGAAGCTTTCTTT.

CDR3 in DNA: TGTGCCAGCAGTTCGGACAGGGTAAACACTGAAGCTTTCTTT. This sequence encodes CASSSDRVNTEAFF. J is TRBJ1-1 and V is TRBV2, with TRBD1 identical over 8 bases. The trim removed 5 bases at V and 2 bases at J, leaving 4 bases unmatched. This CDR3 has 14 amino acids. The V gene's germline CDR1 is SNHLY and CDR2 FYNNEI.

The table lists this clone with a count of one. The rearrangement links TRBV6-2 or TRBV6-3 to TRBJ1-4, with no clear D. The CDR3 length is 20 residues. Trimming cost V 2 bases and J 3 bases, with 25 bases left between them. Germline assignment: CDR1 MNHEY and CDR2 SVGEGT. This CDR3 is CASSYATPRLRSRSNEKLFF. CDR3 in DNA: TGTGCCAGCAGTTACGCTACCCCAAGATTGAGGAGTCGGTCTAATGAAAAACTGTTTTTT.

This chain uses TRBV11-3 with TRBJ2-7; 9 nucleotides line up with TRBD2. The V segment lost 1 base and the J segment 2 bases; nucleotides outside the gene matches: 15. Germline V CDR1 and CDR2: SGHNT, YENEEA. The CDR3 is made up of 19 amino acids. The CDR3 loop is CASSLGLAGPKGGAYEQYF. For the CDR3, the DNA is TGTGCCAGCAGCTTAGGGCTAGCGGGACCCAAGGGGGGAGCCTACGAGCAGTACTTC.

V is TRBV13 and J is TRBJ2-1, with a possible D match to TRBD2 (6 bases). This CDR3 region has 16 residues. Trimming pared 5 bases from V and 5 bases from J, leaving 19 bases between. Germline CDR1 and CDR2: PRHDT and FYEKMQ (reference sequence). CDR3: CASSLMGGSGDNEQFF. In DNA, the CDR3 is TGTGCCAGCAGCCTTATGGGCGGGTCGGGGGACAATGAGCAGTTCTTC. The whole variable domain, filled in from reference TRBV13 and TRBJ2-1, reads AAGVIQSPRHLIKEKRETATLKCYPIPRHDTVYWYQQGPGQDPQFLISFYEKMQSDKGSIPDRFSAQQFSDYHSELNMSSLELGDSALYFCASSLMGGSGDNEQFFGPGTRLTVL.

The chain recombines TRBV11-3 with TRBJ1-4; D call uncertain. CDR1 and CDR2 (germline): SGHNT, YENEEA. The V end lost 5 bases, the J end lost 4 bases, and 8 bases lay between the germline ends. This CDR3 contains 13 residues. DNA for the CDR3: TGTGCCAGCAGCCCAACCCGTAATGAAAAACTGTTTTTT. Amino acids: CASSPTRNEKLFF.

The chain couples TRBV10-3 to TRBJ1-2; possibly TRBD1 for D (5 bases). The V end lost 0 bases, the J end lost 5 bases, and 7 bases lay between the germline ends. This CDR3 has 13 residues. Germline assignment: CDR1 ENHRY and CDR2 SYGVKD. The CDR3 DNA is TGTGCCATCAGTGAGTCAGGGGAGTATGGCTACACCTTC. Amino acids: CAISESGEYGYTF.

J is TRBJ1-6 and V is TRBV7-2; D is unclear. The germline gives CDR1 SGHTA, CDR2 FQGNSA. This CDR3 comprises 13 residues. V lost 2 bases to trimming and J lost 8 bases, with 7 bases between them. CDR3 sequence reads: CASSLHRHSPLHF. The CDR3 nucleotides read TGTGCCAGCAGCTTACATCGACATTCACCCCTCCACTTT.

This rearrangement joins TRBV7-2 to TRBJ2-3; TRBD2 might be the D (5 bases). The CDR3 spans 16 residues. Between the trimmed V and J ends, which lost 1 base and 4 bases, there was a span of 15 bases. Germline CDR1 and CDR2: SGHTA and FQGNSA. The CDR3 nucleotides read TGTGCCAGCAGCTTAGTGAGGGCCCCTGTGCCAGATACGCAGTATTTT. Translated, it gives CASSLVRAPVPDTQYF.

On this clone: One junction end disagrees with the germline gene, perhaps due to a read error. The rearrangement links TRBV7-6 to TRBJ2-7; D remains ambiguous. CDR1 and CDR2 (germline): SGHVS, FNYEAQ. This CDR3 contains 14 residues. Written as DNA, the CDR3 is TGTGCCAGCAGCTCCTCCGGGCCATCCTCCGAGCAGTACTTC. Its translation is CASSSSGPSSEQYF.

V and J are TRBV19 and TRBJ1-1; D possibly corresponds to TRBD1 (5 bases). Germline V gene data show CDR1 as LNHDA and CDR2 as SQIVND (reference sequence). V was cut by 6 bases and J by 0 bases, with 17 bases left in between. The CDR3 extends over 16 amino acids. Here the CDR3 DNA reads TGTGCCAGTAGCAGGGTGAACAGGAGGATGAACACTGAAGCTTTCTTT. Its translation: CASSRVNRRMNTEAFF.

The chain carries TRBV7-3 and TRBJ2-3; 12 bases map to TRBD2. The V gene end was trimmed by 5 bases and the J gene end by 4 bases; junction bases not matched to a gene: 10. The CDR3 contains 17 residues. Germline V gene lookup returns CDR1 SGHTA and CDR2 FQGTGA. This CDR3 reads CASSPRLAGVGADTQYF. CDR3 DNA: TGTGCCAGCAGCCCACGACTAGCGGGAGTTGGCGCAGATACGCAGTATTTT.

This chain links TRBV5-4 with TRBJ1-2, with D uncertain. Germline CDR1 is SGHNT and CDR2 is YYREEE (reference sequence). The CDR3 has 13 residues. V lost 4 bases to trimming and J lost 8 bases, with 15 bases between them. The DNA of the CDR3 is TGTGCCAGCAGCATGGCCGCAGGCCTAGGCTACACCTTC. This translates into CASSMAAGLGYTF.

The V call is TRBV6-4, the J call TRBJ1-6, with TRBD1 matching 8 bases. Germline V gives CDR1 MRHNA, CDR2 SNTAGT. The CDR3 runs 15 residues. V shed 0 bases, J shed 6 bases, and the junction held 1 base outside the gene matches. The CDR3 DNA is TGTGCCAGCAGTGACTCGACAGGGGCTAATTCACCCCTCCACTTT. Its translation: CASSDSTGANSPLHF.